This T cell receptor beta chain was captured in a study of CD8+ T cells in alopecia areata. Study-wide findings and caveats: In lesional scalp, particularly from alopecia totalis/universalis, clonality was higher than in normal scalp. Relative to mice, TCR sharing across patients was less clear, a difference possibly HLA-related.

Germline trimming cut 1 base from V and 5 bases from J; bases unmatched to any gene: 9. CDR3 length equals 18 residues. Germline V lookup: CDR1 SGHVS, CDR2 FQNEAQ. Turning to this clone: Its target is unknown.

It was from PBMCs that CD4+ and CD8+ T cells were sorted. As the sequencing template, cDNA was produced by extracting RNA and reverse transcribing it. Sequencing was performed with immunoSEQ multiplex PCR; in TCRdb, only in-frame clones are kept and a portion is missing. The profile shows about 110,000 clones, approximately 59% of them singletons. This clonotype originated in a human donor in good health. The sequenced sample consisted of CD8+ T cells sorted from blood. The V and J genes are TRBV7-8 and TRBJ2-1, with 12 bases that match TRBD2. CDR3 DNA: TGTGCCAGCAGCTTAGTTCTAGCGGGGGGGACAAATCACAATGAGCAGTTCTTC. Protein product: CASSLVLAGGTNHNEQFF.